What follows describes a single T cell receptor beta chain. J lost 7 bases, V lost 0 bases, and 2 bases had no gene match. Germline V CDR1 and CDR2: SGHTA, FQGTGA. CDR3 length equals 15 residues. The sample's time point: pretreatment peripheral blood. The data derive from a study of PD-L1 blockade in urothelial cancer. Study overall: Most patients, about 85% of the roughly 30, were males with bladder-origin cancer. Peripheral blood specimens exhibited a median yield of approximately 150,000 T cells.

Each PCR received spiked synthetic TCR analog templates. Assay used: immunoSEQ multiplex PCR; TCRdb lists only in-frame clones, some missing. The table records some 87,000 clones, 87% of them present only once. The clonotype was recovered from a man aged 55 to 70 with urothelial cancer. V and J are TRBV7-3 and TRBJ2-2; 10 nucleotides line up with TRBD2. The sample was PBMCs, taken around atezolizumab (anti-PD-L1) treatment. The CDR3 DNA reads TGTGCCAGCAGCTTAACTAGCGGGAGGAACGGGGAGCTGTTTTTT. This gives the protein CASSLTSGRNGELFF.